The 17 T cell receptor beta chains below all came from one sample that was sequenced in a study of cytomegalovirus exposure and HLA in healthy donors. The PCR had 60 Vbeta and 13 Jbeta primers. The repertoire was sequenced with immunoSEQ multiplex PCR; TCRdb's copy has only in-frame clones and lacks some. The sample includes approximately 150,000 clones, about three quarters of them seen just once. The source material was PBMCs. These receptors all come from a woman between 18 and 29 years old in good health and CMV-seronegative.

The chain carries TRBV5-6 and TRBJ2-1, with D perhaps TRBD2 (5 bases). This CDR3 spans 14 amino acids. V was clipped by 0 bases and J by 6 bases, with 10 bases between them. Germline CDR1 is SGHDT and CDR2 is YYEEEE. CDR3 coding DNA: TGTGCCAGCAGCTTGGGGCTAGCAGGCAATGAGCAGTTCTTC. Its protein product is CASSLGLAGNEQFF. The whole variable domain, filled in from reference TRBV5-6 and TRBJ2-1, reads DAGVTQSPTHLIKTRGQQVTLRCSPKSGHDTVSWYQQALGQGPQFIFQYYEEEERQRGNFPDRFSGHQFPNYSSELNVNALLLGDSALYLCASSLGLAGNEQFFGPGTRLTVL.

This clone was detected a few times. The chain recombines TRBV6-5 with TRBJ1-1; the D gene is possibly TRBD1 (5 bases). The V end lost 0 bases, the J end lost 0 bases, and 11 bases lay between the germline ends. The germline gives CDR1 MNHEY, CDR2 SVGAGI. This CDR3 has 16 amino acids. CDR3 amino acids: CASSYSPTAMNTEAFF. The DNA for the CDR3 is TGTGCCAGCAGTTACTCGCCGACAGCTATGAACACTGAAGCTTTCTTT.

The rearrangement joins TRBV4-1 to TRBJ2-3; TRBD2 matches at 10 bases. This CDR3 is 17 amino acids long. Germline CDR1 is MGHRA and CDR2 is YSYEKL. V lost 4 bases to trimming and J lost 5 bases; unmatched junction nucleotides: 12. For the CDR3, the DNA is TGCGCCAGCAGCCCACAGGAGAGCGGGAGGGCCGGAGATACGCAGTATTTT. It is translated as CASSPQESGRAGDTQYF.

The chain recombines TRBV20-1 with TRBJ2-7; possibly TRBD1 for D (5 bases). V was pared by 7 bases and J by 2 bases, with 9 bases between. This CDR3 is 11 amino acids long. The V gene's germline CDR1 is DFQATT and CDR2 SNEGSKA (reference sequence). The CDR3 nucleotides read TGCAGTGGGCAGGGCCCCTACGAGCAGTACTTC. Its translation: CSGQGPYEQYF.

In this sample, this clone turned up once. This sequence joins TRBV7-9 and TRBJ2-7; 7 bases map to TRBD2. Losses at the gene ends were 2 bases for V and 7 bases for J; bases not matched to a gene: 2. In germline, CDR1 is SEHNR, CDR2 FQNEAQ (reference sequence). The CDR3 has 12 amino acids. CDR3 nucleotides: TGTGCCAGCAGCTTACTGGGAGGGGAGCAGTACTTC. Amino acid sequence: CASSLLGGEQYF. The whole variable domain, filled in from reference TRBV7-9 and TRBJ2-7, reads DTGVSQNPRHKITKRGQNVTFRCDPISEHNRLYWYRQTLGQGPEFLTYFQNEAQLEKSRLLSDRFSAERPKGSFSTLEIQRTEQGDSAMYLCASSLLGGEQYFGPGTRLTVT.

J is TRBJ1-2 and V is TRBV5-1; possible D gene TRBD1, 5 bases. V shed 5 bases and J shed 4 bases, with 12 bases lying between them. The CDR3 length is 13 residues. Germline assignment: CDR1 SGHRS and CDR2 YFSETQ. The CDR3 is CASRETELYGYTF. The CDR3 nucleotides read TGCGCCAGCAGGGAGACAGAACTCTATGGCTACACCTTC.

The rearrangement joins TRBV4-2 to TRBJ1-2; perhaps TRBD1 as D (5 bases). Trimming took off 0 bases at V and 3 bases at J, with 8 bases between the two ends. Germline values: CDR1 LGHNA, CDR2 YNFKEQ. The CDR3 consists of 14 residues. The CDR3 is CASSQDGRDYGYTF. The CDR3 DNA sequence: TGTGCCAGCAGCCAAGATGGCAGGGACTATGGCTACACCTTC.

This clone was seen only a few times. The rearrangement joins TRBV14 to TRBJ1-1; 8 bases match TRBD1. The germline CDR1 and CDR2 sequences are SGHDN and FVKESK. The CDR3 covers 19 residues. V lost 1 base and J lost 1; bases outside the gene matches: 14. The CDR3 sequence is CASSQVGLRDRTGNTEAFF. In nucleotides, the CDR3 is TGTGCCAGCAGCCAAGTGGGACTCCGGGACAGGACTGGGAACACTGAAGCTTTCTTT.

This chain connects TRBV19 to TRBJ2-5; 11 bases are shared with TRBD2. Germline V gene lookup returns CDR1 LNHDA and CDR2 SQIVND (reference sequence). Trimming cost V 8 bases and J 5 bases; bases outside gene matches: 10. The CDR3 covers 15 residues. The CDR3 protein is CASGTSGGRGETQYF. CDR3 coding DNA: TGTGCCAGTGGGACTAGCGGAGGGCGAGGGGAGACCCAGTACTTC.

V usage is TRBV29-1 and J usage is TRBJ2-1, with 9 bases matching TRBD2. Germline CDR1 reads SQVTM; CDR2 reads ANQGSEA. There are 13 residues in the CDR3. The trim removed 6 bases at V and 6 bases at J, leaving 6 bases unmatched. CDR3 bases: TGCAGCGTGGGGGGGACTAGCTTCAATGAGCAGTTCTTC. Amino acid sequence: CSVGGTSFNEQFF.

The CDR3 coding sequence is TGTGCCACTAAGACAGGGGAGGGAAACGAGCAGTACTTC. Encoded protein: CATKTGEGNEQYF. The genes are TRBV19 and TRBJ2-7; D is possibly TRBD1 (8 bases). The CDR3 is 13 residues long. The V gene's germline CDR1 is LNHDA and CDR2 SQIVND (reference sequence). Trimming pared 10 bases from V and 5 bases from J, leaving 18 bases between.

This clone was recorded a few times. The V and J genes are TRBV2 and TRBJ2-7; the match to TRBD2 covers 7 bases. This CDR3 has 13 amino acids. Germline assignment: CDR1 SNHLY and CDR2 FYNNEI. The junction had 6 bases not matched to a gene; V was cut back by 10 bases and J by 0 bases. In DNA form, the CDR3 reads TGTGCCATACTAGCGTACAGCTCCTACGAGCAGTACTTC. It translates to CAILAYSSYEQYF.

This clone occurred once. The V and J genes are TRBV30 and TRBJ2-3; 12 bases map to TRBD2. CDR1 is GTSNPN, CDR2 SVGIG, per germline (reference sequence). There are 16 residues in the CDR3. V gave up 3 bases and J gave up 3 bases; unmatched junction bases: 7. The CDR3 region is CAWSAIGLAGTDTQYF. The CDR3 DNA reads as TGTGCCTGGAGCGCTATCGGACTAGCGGGAACAGATACGCAGTATTTT.

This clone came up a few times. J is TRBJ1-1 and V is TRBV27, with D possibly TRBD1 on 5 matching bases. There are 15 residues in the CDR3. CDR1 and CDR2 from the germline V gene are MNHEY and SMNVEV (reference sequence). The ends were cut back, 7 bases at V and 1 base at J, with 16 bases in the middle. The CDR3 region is CASTLTRGGNTEAFF. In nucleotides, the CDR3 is TGTGCCAGCACCTTGACCCGGGGGGGGAACACTGAAGCTTTCTTT.

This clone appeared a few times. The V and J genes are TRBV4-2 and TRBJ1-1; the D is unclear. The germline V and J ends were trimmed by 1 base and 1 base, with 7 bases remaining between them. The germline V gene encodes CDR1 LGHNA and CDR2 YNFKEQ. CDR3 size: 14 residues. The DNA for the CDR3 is TGTGCCAGCAGCCAAGGAAGCAAGAACACTGAAGCTTTCTTT. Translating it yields CASSQGSKNTEAFF.

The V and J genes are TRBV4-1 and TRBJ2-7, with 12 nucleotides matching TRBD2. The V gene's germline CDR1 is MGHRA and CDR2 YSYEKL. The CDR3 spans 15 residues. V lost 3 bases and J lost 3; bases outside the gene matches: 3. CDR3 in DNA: TGCGCCAGCAGCCAGCCGGGACTAGCGGGCTACGAGCAGTACTTC. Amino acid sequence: CASSQPGLAGYEQYF.

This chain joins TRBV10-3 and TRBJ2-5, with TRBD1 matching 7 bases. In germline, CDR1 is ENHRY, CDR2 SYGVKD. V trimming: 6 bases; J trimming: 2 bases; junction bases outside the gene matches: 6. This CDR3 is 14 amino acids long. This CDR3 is CAIRTDRAQETQYF. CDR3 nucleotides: TGTGCCATCAGGACTGACAGGGCTCAAGAGACCCAGTACTTC.